The rows below give T cell receptor beta chains drawn from one sample of a study of cytomegalovirus exposure and HLA in healthy donors. Assay used: immunoSEQ multiplex PCR; TCRdb lists only in-frame clones, some missing. The table has approximately 180,000 clones, more than 75% seen once. Sequencing used PBMCs. The receptors were sampled from a woman aged 18-29 years in good health and CMV-seronegative. Both conserved end residues are part of each CDR3. A D gene is named only where the DNA matches it firmly. The size field is filled for only some rows; it gives once, few, many or a size class.

j_gene	v_gene	d_gene	abundance	CDR3aa	CDR3nt
TRBJ2-3	TRBV9	TRBD2	NA	CASSASGGARDTQYF	TGTGCCAGCAGCGCTAGCGGGGGGGCGAGAGATACGCAGTATTTT
TRBJ1-2	TRBV5-1	TRBD1	NA	CASSTGQSNYGYTF	TGCGCCAGCAGCACGGGACAGTCTAACTATGGCTACACCTTC
TRBJ2-1	TRBV5-4	NA	NA	CASSLARGPYNEQFF	TGTGCCAGCAGCTTGGCCAGGGGCCCCTACAATGAGCAGTTCTTC
TRBJ1-4	TRBV5-1	NA	NA	CASSSFGTSDEKLFF	TGCGCCAGCAGCTCGTTCGGGACAAGTGATGAAAAACTGTTTTTT
TRBJ2-7	TRBV18	TRBD2	NA	CASSPGTWREVEQYF	TGTGCCAGCTCACCAGGGACTTGGCGGGAGGTCGAGCAGTACTTC
TRBJ1-2	TRBV30	NA	NA	CAWIQLGGTTPYGYTF	TGTGCCTGGATCCAATTGGGGGGGACCACACCCTATGGCTACACCTTC
TRBJ2-7	TRBV11-2	NA	NA	CASSLVVRHEQYF	TGTGCCAGCAGCTTAGTGGTCAGGCACGAGCAGTACTTC
TRBJ1-1	TRBV29-1	TRBD1	once	CSVIRDRGLGGTEAFF	TGCAGCGTCATCCGGGACAGGGGGCTTGGGGGGACTGAAGCTTTCTTT
TRBJ1-2	TRBV5-5	TRBD1	NA	CASSLTGTNYGYTF	TGTGCCAGCAGCCTGACAGGGACTAACTATGGCTACACCTTC
TRBJ1-2	TRBV9	TRBD1	few	CASSTRDRGNYGYTF	TGTGCCAGCAGCACCCGGGACAGGGGGAACTATGGCTACACCTTC
TRBJ1-4	TRBV4-1	NA	NA	CASNQGFGPTNEKLFF	TGCGCCAGCAACCAAGGGTTTGGGCCAACTAATGAAAAACTGTTTTTT
TRBJ2-2	TRBV7-3	TRBD2	NA	CASSKTSGGRGNGELFF	TGTGCCAGCAGCAAAACTAGCGGGGGACGAGGCAACGGGGAGCTGTTTTTT
TRBJ2-3	TRBV10-1	NA	NA	CASSEPTEGTDTQYF	TGCGCCAGCAGTGAGCCTACGGAGGGGACAGATACGCAGTATTTT
TRBJ1-2	TRBV27	NA	few	CASSPLGEDYGYTF	TGTGCCAGCAGTCCCCTAGGGGAGGACTATGGCTACACCTTC
TRBJ2-7	TRBV7-9	TRBD1	NA	CASSPSRRDRGREQYF	TGTGCCAGCAGCCCATCAAGACGGGACAGGGGGCGGGAGCAGTACTTC
TRBJ1-1	TRBV6-5	NA	NA	CASSYSPDTSNTEAFF	TGTGCCAGCAGTTACTCCCCCGACACCTCGAACACTGAAGCTTTCTTT
TRBJ2-2	TRBV29-1	NA	NA	CSGGKDTMTGELFF	TGCAGCGGCGGGAAGGACACCATGACCGGGGAGCTGTTTTTT
TRBJ1-5	TRBV2	TRBD1	few	CASSEMGQGNQPQHF	TGTGCCAGCAGTGAAATGGGACAGGGCAATCAGCCCCAGCATTTT
TRBJ2-1	TRBV27	TRBD1	NA	CASSPWSRGLAGWEQFF	TGTGCCAGCAGTCCGTGGAGCAGGGGGCTAGCAGGATGGGAGCAGTTCTTC
TRBJ2-1	TRBV5-1	TRBD1	NA	CASSRTTGGSYNEQFF	TGCGCCAGCAGCCGGACAACAGGGGGTTCCTACAATGAGCAGTTCTTC
TRBJ1-1	TRBV6-6	NA	NA	CASSYSNREKDEAFF	TGTGCCAGCAGTTACTCGAACCGGGAGAAAGATGAAGCTTTCTTT
TRBJ2-1	TRBV6-1	TRBD2	NA	CASSTSGGYNEQFF	TGTGCCAGCAGTACTAGCGGGGGGTACAATGAGCAGTTCTTC
TRBJ1-2	TRBV18	TRBD1	NA	CASSLKKDRANYGYTF	TGTGCCAGCTCACTAAAAAAGGACAGGGCTAACTATGGCTACACCTTC
TRBJ2-5	TRBV7-3	NA	NA	CASSLLYQETQYF	TGTGCCAGCAGCTTACTGTACCAAGAGACCCAGTACTTC
TRBJ1-5	TRBV19	TRBD1	NA	CASSMTGSDQPQHF	TGTGCCAGTAGTATGACAGGGTCAGATCAGCCCCAGCATTTT
TRBJ1-5	TRBV7-8	NA	NA	CASSLAGGASNQPQHF	TGTGCCAGCAGCTTAGCCGGGGGGGCTAGCAATCAGCCCCAGCATTTT
TRBJ2-7	TRBV7-9	TRBD2	NA	CASSPRGSGAYEQYF	TGTGCCAGCAGCCCTCGTGGTAGCGGGGCCTACGAGCAGTACTTC
TRBJ1-5	TRBV5-8	NA	NA	CASSLPLRYSSLGNQPQHF	TGTGCCAGCAGCTTGCCGCTACGATACAGTTCTCTGGGCAATCAGCCCCAGCATTTT
TRBJ1-2	TRBV27	NA	NA	CASSRRQSRTNYGYTF	TGTGCCAGCAGCCGCCGACAGAGCCGGACTAACTATGGCTACACCTTC
TRBJ1-2	TRBV5-1	TRBD1	few	CASSSRPSDRVGGYTF	TGCGCCAGCAGCTCCCGACCCTCCGACAGGGTTGGTGGCTACACCTTC
TRBJ1-5	TRBV11-2	NA	many	CASSHSPNQPQHF	TGTGCCAGCAGCCACAGTCCTAATCAGCCCCAGCATTTT
TRBJ1-2	TRBV6-6	NA	many	CASSYSLGGGYTF	TGTGCCAGCAGTTACTCCCTGGGAGGAGGCTACACCTTC
TRBJ2-3	TRBV15	NA	NA	CATSRGGRTDTQYF	TGTGCCACCAGCCGGGGTGGGAGGACGGATACGCAGTATTTT
TRBJ2-5	TRBV10-2	TRBD2	NA	CASSESIAGGPQETQYF	TGCGCCAGCAGTGAGTCGATAGCGGGGGGTCCGCAAGAGACCCAGTACTTC
TRBJ2-7	TRBV7-9	TRBD1	NA	CASSLNTGDEQYF	TGTGCCAGCAGCTTGAACACAGGGGATGAGCAGTACTTC
TRBJ1-5	TRBV27	TRBD1	NA	CASSPDRVSNQPQHF	TGTGCCAGCAGCCCAGACAGGGTTAGCAATCAGCCCCAGCATTTT
TRBJ1-2	TRBV5-5	NA	once	CASSLPPPTGGYTF	TGTGCCAGCAGCCTCCCCCCACCGACGGGTGGCTACACCTTC
TRBJ2-4	TRBV11-1	TRBD2	NA	CASSQRREEAKNIQYF	TGTGCCAGCAGCCAGAGGCGGGAGGAAGCCAAAAACATTCAGTACTTC
TRBJ2-5	TRBV5-4	NA	NA	CASSPTRQFQETQYF	TGTGCCAGCAGCCCGACCCGACAGTTTCAAGAGACCCAGTACTTC
TRBJ2-1	TRBV19	TRBD2	NA	CASNWEGAAYNEQFF	TGTGCCAGTAACTGGGAGGGCGCAGCCTACAATGAGCAGTTCTTC
TRBJ2-5	TRBV6-1	TRBD1	NA	CASSEAPRDRGQETQYF	TGTGCCAGCAGTGAAGCGCCCCGGGACAGGGGGCAAGAGACCCAGTACTTC
TRBJ1-4	TRBV25-1	NA	NA	CASSRGEKLFF	TGTGCCAGCAGTCGGGGAGAAAAACTGTTTTTT
TRBJ1-1	TRBV10-3	NA	NA	CAISWVGGRWDTEAFF	TGTGCCATCAGCTGGGTAGGGGGAAGGTGGGACACTGAAGCTTTCTTT